One and the same sample provided the 13 T cell receptor beta chains below, sequenced in a study of T cells in Graves' hyperthyroidism and ophthalmopathy. There were TCR beta CDR3 regions amplified from RNA transcripts. HTBI primers drove first-round RT-PCR of the TCR CDR3. TCRdb re-analysed the multiplex PCR reads in MiXCR, keeping a single row per CDR3 protein. The sample includes fewer than 650,000 distinct CDR3 sequences, approximately 14% of them seen just once. Sequenced: blood. The receptors were sampled from a woman aged 40 to 50 with Graves' hyperthyroidism.

Only a few counts were recorded for this clonotype. The chain uses TRBV5-1 and TRBJ2-1; TRBD2 aligns across 7 bases. The trim removed 0 bases at V and 6 bases at J, leaving 3 bases unmatched. This CDR3 region has 14 residues. Germline V gene data show CDR1 as SGHRS and CDR2 as YFSETQ. Here the CDR3 reads CASSLGLALNEQFF. CDR3 bases: TGCGCCAGCAGCTTGGGACTAGCCCTCAATGAGCAGTTCTTC.

The chain is built from TRBV28 and TRBJ1-1, with D unresolved. Trimming shortened V by 6 bases and J by 3 bases, and 8 bases separated the two germline ends. Germline values: CDR1 MDHEN, CDR2 SYDVKM. The CDR3 contains 12 residues. The CDR3: CASSQQDTEAFF. The CDR3 nucleotides are TGTGCCAGCAGCCAGCAGGACACTGAAGCTTTCTTT.

V is TRBV28 and J is TRBJ1-4, with D maybe TRBD1 (5 bases). This CDR3 spans 13 amino acids. CDR1 MDHEN and CDR2 SYDVKM come from the germline V gene. The V gene lost 10 bases and the J gene lost 2 bases, with 11 bases spanning the gap. CDR3 coding DNA: TGTGCCACCAAGGACACTACTAATGAAAAACTGTTTTTT. It yields the protein CATKDTTNEKLFF.

Only a few counts were recorded for this clonotype. The chain employs TRBV28 and TRBJ1-1, with TRBD1 identical over 8 bases. The germline CDR1 and CDR2 sequences are MDHEN and SYDVKM. The V segment lost 2 bases and the J segment 5 bases; nucleotides outside the gene matches: 7. The CDR3 loop spans 15 amino acids. For the CDR3, the DNA is TGTGCCAGCAGTTTACTTCAGGGGGCGAGTACTGAAGCTTTCTTT. Residues: CASSLLQGASTEAFF.

This clonotype was seen only a few times. V usage is TRBV30 and J usage is TRBJ2-3, with 9 nucleotides matching TRBD2. V gave up 1 base and J gave up 4 bases; unmatched junction bases: 3. Germline assignment: CDR1 GTSNPN and CDR2 SVGIG (reference sequence). This CDR3 region has 14 residues. The CDR3 spells CAWSETSGADTQYF. Here the CDR3 DNA reads TGTGCCTGGAGTGAGACTAGCGGAGCAGATACGCAGTATTTT.

This chain uses TRBV19 with TRBJ2-5; D unresolved. The V gene lost 9 bases and the J gene lost 0 bases, with 14 bases spanning the gap. In germline, CDR1 is LNHDA, CDR2 SQIVND (reference sequence). The CDR3 has 14 residues. The chain's CDR3 is CASSSGWYQETQYF. CDR3 DNA: TGTGCCAGCTCCTCCGGTTGGTACCAAGAGACCCAGTACTTC.

This clonotype came up many times. This rearrangement joins TRBV9 to TRBJ1-1; D unclear. The germline V gene encodes CDR1 SGDLS and CDR2 YYNGEE. There are 11 residues in the CDR3. Trimming took off 6 bases at V and 7 bases at J, with 10 bases between the two ends. The DNA of the CDR3 is TGTGCCAGCACGGGCCCCAATGAAGCTTTCTTT. Amino acids: CASTGPNEAFF. Filled out from reference TRBV9 and TRBJ1-1, the complete variable domain reads DSGVTQTPKHLITATGQRVTLRCSPRSGDLSVYWYQQSLDQGLQFLIQYYNGEERAKGNILERFSAQQFPDLHSELNLSSLELGDSALYFCASTGPNEAFFGQGTRLTVV.

The chain recombines TRBV2 with TRBJ2-7, with D possibly called TRBD1 or TRBD2 (6 bases each). Per the germline V gene, CDR1 is SNHLY and CDR2 is FYNNEI. Trimming removed 8 bases at V and 0 bases at J, with 11 bases between. The CDR3 is 13 residues long. Here the CDR3 DNA reads TGTGCCAGCTCGGGGGCCAGCTCCTACGAGCAGTACTTC. The encoded protein is CASSGASSYEQYF.

This clonotype was seen ten or more times. This rearrangement joins TRBV7-9 to TRBJ1-2, with 9 positions matching TRBD1. The CDR3 sequence is 16 residues long. V shed 5 bases, J shed 3 bases, and the junction held 10 bases outside the gene matches. Germline CDR1 and CDR2: SEHNR and FQNEAQ (reference sequence). This CDR3 reads CASSPQWDRDDYGYTF. As DNA, the CDR3 is TGTGCCAGCAGCCCTCAATGGGACAGGGATGACTATGGCTACACCTTC. The whole variable domain, remainder taken from reference TRBV7-9 and TRBJ1-2, is DTGVSQNPRHKITKRGQNVTFRCDPISEHNRLYWYRQTLGQGPEFLTYFQNEAQLEKSRLLSDRFSAERPKGSFSTLEIQRTEQGDSAMYLCASSPQWDRDDYGYTFGSGTRLTVV.

In this sample, this clonotype turned up many times. V gene TRBV15 combines with J gene TRBJ1-1, with a weak D call TRBD1 (6 bases). V gave up 5 bases and J gave up 7 bases, with 11 bases separating them. This CDR3 is built from 12 residues. Germline lookup yields CDR1 LNHNV and CDR2 YYDKDF (reference sequence). The CDR3 DNA follows: TGTGCCACCAGCGGCAGGGGCATTGAAGCTTTCTTT. The encoded protein is CATSGRGIEAFF.

The chain couples TRBV20-1 to TRBJ2-1; TRBD2 is a possible D gene (6 bases). The CDR3 is made up of 14 amino acids. CDR1 is DFQATT and CDR2 is SNEGSKA in the germline V gene (reference sequence). V lost 1 base and J lost 6, with 13 bases in between. The CDR3 protein is CSARGRRAGNEQFF. In DNA, the CDR3 is TGCAGTGCTAGAGGAAGGAGGGCTGGCAATGAGCAGTTCTTC.

This clonotype was observed a few times. This chain uses TRBV30 with TRBJ1-6; 8 positions match TRBD1. This CDR3 is 13 amino acids long. Germline CDR1 reads GTSNPN; CDR2 reads SVGIG (reference sequence). V lost 2 bases and J lost 10; bases outside the gene matches: 4. The CDR3 is CAWSRQGRSPLHF. As DNA, the CDR3 is TGTGCCTGGAGTAGACAGGGGAGGTCACCCCTCCACTTT.

This clonotype was counted at least ten times. The rearrangement links TRBV7-9 to TRBJ2-7; D is ambiguous. CDR3 length equals 14 residues. V was cut by 5 bases and J by 3 bases, with 14 bases left in between. Per the germline V gene, CDR1 is SEHNR and CDR2 is FQNEAQ (reference sequence). CDR3 nucleotide sequence: TGTGCCAGCAGCAACACAGCTGGGAACTACGAGCAGTACTTC. Protein: CASSNTAGNYEQYF.